Below, 15 T cell receptor beta chains from the same sample are listed, as sequenced in a study of breast tumors, draining lymph nodes, adjacent tissues. TCRdb re-called the multiplex PCR reads with MiXCR, one entry per CDR3 protein. The table shows about 20,000 distinct CDR3 sequences, with 25% to 35% occurring only once. Sequences were obtained from breast tumor tissue. The source is a female donor with breast cancer. Some clones in this sample may be carry-over from other donors' samples.

This clonotype was observed many times. J is TRBJ2-1 and V is TRBV5-1; 9 nucleotides agree with TRBD1. Germline-derived CDR1 and CDR2 are SGHRS and YFSETQ. J lost 4 bases, V lost 2 bases, and 4 bases had no gene match. This CDR3 is built from 15 residues. The CDR3 here is CASSFRDRAYNEQFF. The DNA of the CDR3 is TGCGCCAGCAGCTTTAGGGACAGGGCGTACAATGAGCAGTTCTTC.

This clonotype was seen many times. The chain carries TRBV25-1 and TRBJ1-4; a possible D gene is TRBD1 (6 bases). The V end was cut by 4 bases, the J end by 6 bases, with 12 bases between. The CDR3 loop spans 14 amino acids. Germline loops: CDR1 MGHDK, CDR2 SYGVNS. This chain's CDR3 is CASSATGPYEKLFF. CDR3 nucleotide sequence: TGTGCCAGCAGTGCGACAGGACCCTATGAAAAACTGTTTTTT.

This clonotype has ten or more counts. V usage is TRBV20-1 and J usage is TRBJ2-7, with 8 bases matching TRBD2. Unmatched junction bases numbered 5, after V lost 2 bases and J lost 2 bases. Per germline, CDR1 DFQATT and CDR2 SNEGSKA (reference sequence). The CDR3 loop spans 14 amino acids. CDR3 protein: CSARRREDPYEQYF. In DNA form, the CDR3 reads TGCAGTGCTAGACGGCGGGAGGACCCCTACGAGCAGTACTTC.

In this sample, this clonotype turned up many times. This rearrangement joins TRBV20-1 to TRBJ2-3; a possible D gene is TRBD1 (6 bases). The germline CDR1 and CDR2 sequences are DFQATT and SNEGSKA (reference sequence). V was cut by 5 bases and J by 1 base, with 10 bases left in between. This CDR3 region has 13 residues. In DNA form, the CDR3 reads TGCAGTGCTGCAGGGGTGGGCACAGATACGCAGTATTTT. Its translation is CSAAGVGTDTQYF.

For this clonotype: The CDR3 does not end in the conserved phenylalanine or tryptophan, so this is likely a read error. The chain has TRBV5-6 and TRBJ2-2, with D maybe TRBD1 (6 bases). Germline-derived CDR1 and CDR2 are SGHDT and YYEEEE. The ends were cut back, 0 bases at V and 2 bases at J, with 11 bases in the middle. The CDR3 has 16 residues. CDR3 protein: CASSLAQGLNTGELFL. The CDR3 DNA follows: TGTGCCAGCAGCTTGGCACAGGGCCTCAACACCGGGGAGCTGTTTCTT.

At least ten counts were recorded for this clonotype. The chain links TRBV6-5 to TRBJ1-2; D perhaps matches TRBD1 (5 bases). V was pared by 6 bases and J by 7 bases, with 12 bases between. The CDR3 covers 12 residues. Germline V CDR1 and CDR2: MNHEY, SVGAGI. The CDR3 is CASRKGSGGYTF. The CDR3 DNA reads TGTGCCAGCAGGAAGGGGTCCGGTGGCTACACCTTC.

The chain combines TRBV20-1 with TRBJ2-7; 8 bases fit TRBD2. The J segment lost 3 bases and the V segment lost 4 bases, leaving 5 bases of the junction unmatched. Germline CDR1 DFQATT, CDR2 SNEGSKA (reference sequence). The CDR3 totals 13 residues. The CDR3 loop is CSATSGLDYEQYF. CDR3 sequence (DNA): TGCAGTGCTACCTCGGGACTAGACTACGAGCAGTACTTC.

This clonotype has at least ten counts. The rearrangement links TRBV9 to TRBJ2-1, with D perhaps being TRBD1 or TRBD2 (5 bases each). CDR1 and CDR2 from the germline V gene are SGDLS and YYNGEE. This CDR3 spans 13 amino acids. Trimming took 0 bases from V and 9 from J, leaving 10 bases between them. The CDR3 region has the DNA TGTGCCAGCAGCGTAGAATGGGACGGTGAGCAGTTCTTC. The encoded protein is CASSVEWDGEQFF.

Ten or more counts support this clonotype. The chain is built from TRBV20-1 and TRBJ2-7, with no clear D. Germline CDR1 DFQATT, CDR2 SNEGSKA (reference sequence). This CDR3 contains 12 residues. Trimming removed 0 bases at V and 7 bases at J, with 10 bases between. The DNA of the CDR3 is TGCAGTGCTAGAGATAACACGCAGGAGCAGTACTTC. Its protein product is CSARDNTQEQYF.

This clonotype has a count of ten or more. The V call is TRBV7-2, the J call TRBJ2-2; 7 bases are a match to TRBD2. V dropped 0 bases and J dropped 4; count of bases not matched to a gene: 2. The CDR3 is 15 residues long. CDR1 SGHTA and CDR2 FQGNSA come from the germline V gene. The CDR3 bases are TGTGCCAGCAGCTTAGCGGGAGGGGTCACCGGGGAGCTGTTTTTT. It codes for CASSLAGGVTGELFF.

This clonotype was observed at least ten times. This rearrangement joins TRBV18 to TRBJ2-7, with TRBD2 identical over 10 bases. Germline V CDR1 and CDR2: KGHSH, LQKENI. Losses at the gene ends were 3 bases for V and 5 bases for J; bases not matched to a gene: 13. The length of the CDR3 is 17 residues. The CDR3 region is CASSPATLAGAYNEQYF. The CDR3 coding sequence is TGTGCCAGCTCACCGGCCACCCTAGCGGGAGCGTATAACGAGCAGTACTTC.

This clonotype was detected many times. The rearrangement links TRBV20-1 to TRBJ2-7, with 7 bases aligning to TRBD2. This CDR3 contains 13 residues. Germline lookup yields CDR1 DFQATT and CDR2 SNEGSKA (reference sequence). V lost 5 bases and J lost 3; bases outside the gene matches: 7. The CDR3: CSALEASGYEQYF. The CDR3 DNA reads as TGCAGTGCTCTTGAGGCTAGCGGCTACGAGCAGTACTTC.

This clonotype has a count of ten or more. The chain links TRBV20-1 to TRBJ2-5, with no clear D. Deletions cut 5 bases from V and 5 bases from J, with 18 bases between. The CDR3 is made up of 14 amino acids. Germline loops: CDR1 DFQATT, CDR2 SNEGSKA (reference sequence). CDR3 DNA sequence: TGCAGTGCTCCAGCCCCAGGATTGGTGGAGACCCAGTACTTC. Its protein product is CSAPAPGLVETQYF.

At least ten counts were recorded for this clonotype. The rearrangement uses TRBV7-2 and TRBJ2-3; no reliable D call. V lost 0 bases, J lost 6 bases, and 10 bases lay in between. The CDR3 runs 14 residues. In germline, CDR1 is SGHTA, CDR2 FQGNSA. In DNA form, the CDR3 reads TGTGCCAGCAGCTTAGCGCAGGTAGTGGATACGCAGTATTTT. It yields the protein CASSLAQVVDTQYF.

This clonotype was detected ten times or more. CDR3 DNA: TGCGCCAGCAGCTTGGAGGGCACAGATACGCAGTATTTT. It codes for CASSLEGTDTQYF. The chain carries TRBV5-1 and TRBJ2-3; D is unresolved. Trimming stripped 0 bases from V and 1 base from J, with 3 bases between. Per the germline V gene, CDR1 is SGHRS and CDR2 is YFSETQ. The CDR3 is 13 amino acids.